The 10 T cell receptor beta chains given below trace back to one sample, sequenced in a study of blood T cell repertoires in COVID-19. The method was immunoSEQ multiplex PCR; TCRdb's version includes in-frame clones alone and lacks a portion of them. The table has around 35,000 clones, 80% to 90% seen once. The sample consisted of peripheral blood. The receptor source for this set is a human donor in a cohort sampled during active COVID-19.

J is TRBJ2-7 and V is TRBV6-5; TRBD2 is a possible D gene (5 bases). V dropped 0 bases and J dropped 3 bases, with 9 bases sitting between them. Germline V gene sequence: CDR1 MNHEY, CDR2 SVGAGI. The CDR3 sequence is 14 residues long. CDR3 nucleotides: TGTGCCAGCAGTTACTCCTCCGCGGGCTACGAGCAGTACTTC. It translates to CASSYSSAGYEQYF.

Here the CDR3 reads CASSEGQSNTEAFF. The CDR3 bases are TGTGCCAGCAGTGAAGGACAATCGAACACTGAAGCTTTCTTT. The chain uses TRBV2 and TRBJ1-1; D not resolved. The germline V gene has CDR1 SNHLY and CDR2 FYNNEI. The CDR3 runs 14 residues. V was pared by 1 base and J by 1 base, with 7 bases between.

The count of this clone is one. This chain connects TRBV9 to TRBJ1-4; 10 bases match TRBD1. The CDR3 sequence is 16 residues long. Per germline, CDR1 SGDLS and CDR2 YYNGEE. The V and J ends lost 3 bases and 7 bases, in that order; junction bases with no gene match: 9. The CDR3 nucleotides are TGTGCCAGCAGCGCTTCGTCGGGACAGGGGACTGAAAAACTGTTTTTT. It codes for CASSASSGQGTEKLFF.

This chain links TRBV4-3 with TRBJ1-1; the D gene is possibly TRBD1 (6 bases). CDR1 is LGHNA, CDR2 YSLEER, per germline. Trimming shortened V by 0 bases and J by 3 bases, and 11 bases separated the two germline ends. The CDR3 is 15 residues long. CDR3 bases: TGCGCCAGCAGCCAAGAGGGAAAGGGGGACACTGAAGCTTTCTTT. It translates to CASSQEGKGDTEAFF.

The CDR3 protein is CASSLGVRHNEQFF. DNA of the CDR3: TGTGCCAGCAGCTTAGGAGTCCGTCACAATGAGCAGTTCTTC. The rearrangement joins TRBV7-2 to TRBJ2-1, with D unclear. Germline V gives CDR1 SGHTA, CDR2 FQGNSA. The CDR3 totals 14 residues. The ends were cut back, 1 base at V and 5 bases at J, with 9 bases in the middle.

The chain employs TRBV6-5 and TRBJ2-7, with 8 bases aligning to TRBD2. CDR3 size: 15 residues. The germline gives CDR1 MNHEY, CDR2 SVGAGI. V was clipped by 5 bases and J by 0 bases; unmatched bases: 6. The CDR3 bases are TGTGCCAGCAGTCCTACAGGGACTAGCTCCTACGAGCAGTACTTC. It translates to CASSPTGTSSYEQYF.

The chain combines TRBV5-1 with TRBJ1-2; 10 bases align to TRBD1. This CDR3 is 14 amino acids long. V lost 0 bases to trimming and J lost 8 bases; unmatched junction nucleotides: 4. Germline V CDR1 and CDR2: SGHRS, YFSETQ. The CDR3 sequence: CASSLGQGAQGYTF. CDR3 coding DNA: TGCGCCAGCAGCTTGGGACAGGGGGCGCAGGGCTACACCTTC.

CDR3 nucleotides: TGTGCCAGCAGCTCACAGGGCCTTGAAGCTTTCTTT. This gives the protein CASSSQGLEAFF. This sequence joins TRBV11-2 and TRBJ1-1; D may be TRBD1 (6 bases). The CDR3 length is 12 residues. Germline V gene sequence: CDR1 SGHAT, CDR2 FQNNGV. Trimming pared 4 bases from V and 7 bases from J, leaving 10 bases between.

In its sample, this clone was seen a few times. The CDR3 nucleotides are TGTGCCAGCAGTTTAGGCAGGGGGCGGGGGGGCAGACAGGAGACCCAGTACTTC. Encoded protein: CASSLGRGRGGRQETQYF. The chain links TRBV27 to TRBJ2-5, with D possibly TRBD2 on 9 matching bases. This CDR3 is 18 amino acids long. Trimming pared 2 bases from V and 5 bases from J, leaving 24 bases between. CDR1 and CDR2 from the germline V gene are MNHEY and SMNVEV (reference sequence).

The V gene is TRBV18, the J gene TRBJ2-5, with D unclear. The CDR3 contains 12 residues. The V end was cut by 3 bases, the J end by 2 bases, with 4 bases between. Looked up from germline, CDR1 is KGHSH and CDR2 is LQKENI. The CDR3 DNA reads as TGTGCCAGCTCACCCCGGCAAGAGACCCAGTACTTC. This encodes CASSPRQETQYF.